This T cell receptor beta chain is drawn from a study of blood T cells in healthy people across ages. CDR3 length: 13 residues. CDR1 is SQVTM, CDR2 ANQGSEA, per germline. V lost 5 bases, J lost 2 bases, and 3 bases stayed unmatched. Next came a second PCR, run for about 7 to 12 cycles, which used a sample-barcoded 5' primer along with a J-beta primer mix. MiXCR, applied by TCRdb to the 5' RACE reads, yields one record per CDR3 protein. The sample has roughly 860,000 distinct CDR3 sequences, around 62% seen once. Sequencing was carried out using blood. The TCR was taken from a young man in good health. The chain joins TRBV29-1 to TRBJ2-5; 9 positions agree with TRBD2. The DNA of the CDR3 is TGCAGCGTTAGCGGGGGGACTCAAGAGACCCAGTACTTC. It yields the protein CSVSGGTQETQYF.